The rows below give T cell receptor beta chains drawn from one sample of a study of cytomegalovirus exposure and HLA in healthy donors. Measured with immunoSEQ multiplex PCR; TCRdb has only the in-frame clones, and not every one. This table has roughly 100,000 clones, about 69% appearing once. The sample comprised PBMCs. The receptor source for this set is a human donor in good health. CDR3s include the opening cysteine and the closing phenylalanine or tryptophan. D genes are given only for firm matches. Only part of the rows carry a size: once, few, many, or a class if the clone is expanded.

CDR3nt: TGTGCCAGCAGCTTGCCAAATTCACCCCTCCACTTT
CDR3aa: CASSLPNSPLHF
d_gene: -
j_gene: TRBJ1-6
abundance: -
v_gene: TRBV5-4

CDR3nt: TGTGCCAGTAGTATAAACGGGATGAACACCGGGGAGCTGTTTTTT
CDR3aa: CASSINGMNTGELFF
d_gene: -
j_gene: TRBJ2-2
abundance: -
v_gene: TRBV19

CDR3nt: TGTGCCAGCAGTTGGGCAGGGGTTCTTACCAATCAGCCCCAGCATTTT
CDR3aa: CASSWAGVLTNQPQHF
d_gene: -
j_gene: TRBJ1-5
abundance: -
v_gene: TRBV28

CDR3nt: TGTGCCAGCAGCCGCCTCTCCCGGGACTTGTCCTACGAGCAGTACTTC
CDR3aa: CASSRLSRDLSYEQYF
d_gene: -
j_gene: TRBJ2-7
abundance: few
v_gene: TRBV7-8

CDR3nt: TGTGCCAGCAGTAACACGGACAGGGGATACGAGCAGTACTTC
CDR3aa: CASSNTDRGYEQYF
d_gene: TRBD1
j_gene: TRBJ2-7
abundance: -
v_gene: TRBV6-5

CDR3nt: TGTGCCAGCAGTACACAGGGTCTTGCAAGGCCCCAGCATTTT
CDR3aa: CASSTQGLARPQHF
d_gene: -
j_gene: TRBJ1-5
abundance: -
v_gene: TRBV6-6

CDR3nt: TGTGCCAGCAGAGGTTGGGGGGGTCCTCAAGAGACCCAGTACTTC
CDR3aa: CASRGWGGPQETQYF
d_gene: TRBD2
j_gene: TRBJ2-5
abundance: few
v_gene: TRBV27

CDR3nt: TGTGCCAGCAGCTTTGGGCCCACCGCCAATAATTCACCCCTCCACTTT
CDR3aa: CASSFGPTANNSPLHF
d_gene: -
j_gene: TRBJ1-6
abundance: -
v_gene: TRBV5-6

CDR3nt: TGTGCCAGCAGTGGCGACAGGGGGCTTAACACCGGGGAGCTGTTTTTT
CDR3aa: CASSGDRGLNTGELFF
d_gene: TRBD1
j_gene: TRBJ2-2
abundance: -
v_gene: TRBV2

CDR3nt: TGTGCCAGCAGTGGCGAGGGACAATACGAGCAGTACTTC
CDR3aa: CASSGEGQYEQYF
d_gene: -
j_gene: TRBJ2-7
abundance: -
v_gene: TRBV6-5

CDR3nt: TGTGCCAGCAGCGCGAACGCGAGGGGGGGTGGGGCCAACGTCCTGACTTTC
CDR3aa: CASSANARGGGANVLTF
d_gene: -
j_gene: TRBJ2-6
abundance: -
v_gene: TRBV9

CDR3nt: TGTGCCAGCAGTGATAATCCGGGCTATGGCTACACCTTC
CDR3aa: CASSDNPGYGYTF
d_gene: -
j_gene: TRBJ1-2
abundance: -
v_gene: TRBV6-5

CDR3nt: TGTGCCAGCACCCCGTGGCTAGCGGGAACCTCCTACGAGCAGTACTTC
CDR3aa: CASTPWLAGTSYEQYF
d_gene: TRBD2
j_gene: TRBJ2-7
abundance: few
v_gene: TRBV2

CDR3nt: TGCGCCAGCAGCTTGGCCGGGGGACAGGGAGCCCACGAGCAGTACTTC
CDR3aa: CASSLAGGQGAHEQYF
d_gene: TRBD1
j_gene: TRBJ2-7
abundance: few
v_gene: TRBV5-1

CDR3nt: TGTGCCAGCAGTTACTCGTGGGCAGTCCAAGAGACCCAGTACTTC
CDR3aa: CASSYSWAVQETQYF
d_gene: -
j_gene: TRBJ2-5
abundance: -
v_gene: TRBV6-5

CDR3nt: TGTGCCAGATTGATAAGACGGGACAGACTTAACTATGGCTACACCTTC
CDR3aa: CARLIRRDRLNYGYTF
d_gene: TRBD1
j_gene: TRBJ1-2
abundance: -
v_gene: TRBV7-2

CDR3nt: TGTGCCAGCAGCAGCCAGGGGGCTGGGGACACTGAAGCTTTCTTT
CDR3aa: CASSSQGAGDTEAFF
d_gene: TRBD1
j_gene: TRBJ1-1
abundance: few
v_gene: TRBV28

CDR3nt: TGCGCCAGCAGTGAGAGTAGCGGGAGTGACACCGGGGAGCTGTTTTTT
CDR3aa: CASSESSGSDTGELFF
d_gene: TRBD2
j_gene: TRBJ2-2
abundance: -
v_gene: TRBV10-1

CDR3nt: TGTGCCAGTCAAAAGGGAGGAGGGATCCAGCCCCAGCATTTT
CDR3aa: CASQKGGGIQPQHF
d_gene: -
j_gene: TRBJ1-5
abundance: -
v_gene: TRBV19

CDR3nt: TGCGCCAGCAGCTTGGGGCTAGCGGGAGACGAGCAGTACTTC
CDR3aa: CASSLGLAGDEQYF
d_gene: TRBD2
j_gene: TRBJ2-7
abundance: -
v_gene: TRBV5-1

CDR3nt: TGTGCCAGCAGACTCACTAGCGGGGCCTACAATGAGCAGTTCTTC
CDR3aa: CASRLTSGAYNEQFF
d_gene: TRBD2
j_gene: TRBJ2-1
abundance: -
v_gene: TRBV6-5

CDR3nt: TGTGCCAGCAGTTTCCACGGTGAGCAGTTCTTC
CDR3aa: CASSFHGEQFF
d_gene: -
j_gene: TRBJ2-1
abundance: -
v_gene: TRBV28

CDR3nt: TGTGCCAGCAGCCCCCGGCCAGGCGTCTCCTACAATGAGCAGTTCTTC
CDR3aa: CASSPRPGVSYNEQFF
d_gene: -
j_gene: TRBJ2-1
abundance: few
v_gene: TRBV13

CDR3nt: TGTGCCAGCAGTTTATCAGGGCTATATGGCTACACCTTC
CDR3aa: CASSLSGLYGYTF
d_gene: -
j_gene: TRBJ1-2
abundance: few
v_gene: TRBV28

CDR3nt: TGTGCTAGTGGTTTGGTACTTGATGGGAGGGCCGATACAGATACGCAGTATTTT
CDR3aa: CASGLVLDGRADTDTQYF
d_gene: TRBD2
j_gene: TRBJ2-3
abundance: -
v_gene: TRBV12-5

CDR3nt: TGTGCCTGGAGAGGAGGTGGGCACAATGAGCAGTTCTTC
CDR3aa: CAWRGGGHNEQFF
d_gene: -
j_gene: TRBJ2-1
abundance: -
v_gene: TRBV30

CDR3nt: TGTGCCAGCAGAAGGGGCAGGGGCACTAGCACAGATACGCAGTATTTT
CDR3aa: CASRRGRGTSTDTQYF
d_gene: -
j_gene: TRBJ2-3
abundance: -
v_gene: TRBV28

CDR3nt: TGTGCCAGCAGCTTAGTGACTAGCGGGAACACCTTTTCCTACAATGAGCAGTTCTTC
CDR3aa: CASSLVTSGNTFSYNEQFF
d_gene: TRBD2
j_gene: TRBJ2-1
abundance: -
v_gene: TRBV11-2

CDR3nt: TGCAGCGTGGACCCGGCTGGGGCAGGGGGCGAGCAGTACTTC
CDR3aa: CSVDPAGAGGEQYF
d_gene: TRBD1
j_gene: TRBJ2-7
abundance: -
v_gene: TRBV29-1

CDR3nt: TGTGCCAGTAGTACCCCCGGACAGGGGGCAGATACGCAGTATTTT
CDR3aa: CASSTPGQGADTQYF
d_gene: TRBD1
j_gene: TRBJ2-3
abundance: -
v_gene: TRBV19

CDR3nt: TGCGCCAGCAGCGCGGTGGGACTATACGATGCCGGGGAGCTGTTTTTT
CDR3aa: CASSAVGLYDAGELFF
d_gene: TRBD2
j_gene: TRBJ2-2
abundance: few
v_gene: TRBV4-1

CDR3nt: TGTGCCAGCAGGATTACAGGGAGAGCAGCCGATACGCAGTATTTT
CDR3aa: CASRITGRAADTQYF
d_gene: -
j_gene: TRBJ2-3
abundance: -
v_gene: TRBV28

CDR3nt: TGTGCCAGCAGCTTAGTGCCGGGGGCTGGGGCCAACGTCCTGACTTTC
CDR3aa: CASSLVPGAGANVLTF
d_gene: -
j_gene: TRBJ2-6
abundance: -
v_gene: TRBV7-2

CDR3nt: TGTGCCAGCAGGCACACACGGGGGGCCTACGAGCAGTACTTC
CDR3aa: CASRHTRGAYEQYF
d_gene: TRBD2
j_gene: TRBJ2-7
abundance: -
v_gene: TRBV11-2

CDR3nt: TGTGCCAGCAGCAAAGCCGGGAACACTGAAGCTTTCTTT
CDR3aa: CASSKAGNTEAFF
d_gene: -
j_gene: TRBJ1-1
abundance: -
v_gene: TRBV7-9

CDR3nt: TGCGCCAGCAGCCCCATAGCGGGAGGGGTAGATACGCAGTATTTT
CDR3aa: CASSPIAGGVDTQYF
d_gene: TRBD2
j_gene: TRBJ2-3
abundance: -
v_gene: TRBV5-1

CDR3nt: TGTGCCAGTAGTCCTTACGAGGACACCGGGGAGCTGTTTTTT
CDR3aa: CASSPYEDTGELFF
d_gene: -
j_gene: TRBJ2-2
abundance: -
v_gene: TRBV19

CDR3nt: TGTGCCAGCAGCGTGACAGGGGCCCCGCACAATCAGCCCCAGCATTTT
CDR3aa: CASSVTGAPHNQPQHF
d_gene: TRBD1
j_gene: TRBJ1-5
abundance: -
v_gene: TRBV5-6

CDR3nt: TGTGCCAGCAGTTACTCACAGGGGGCAGGGCAGCCCCAGCATTTT
CDR3aa: CASSYSQGAGQPQHF
d_gene: TRBD1
j_gene: TRBJ1-5
abundance: -
v_gene: TRBV6-5

CDR3nt: TGTGCCAGCAAGGGGGGAGGACTAGGGGCGGAGACCCAGTACTTC
CDR3aa: CASKGGGLGAETQYF
d_gene: -
j_gene: TRBJ2-5
abundance: few
v_gene: TRBV2